This T cell receptor (beta chain) was identified in a study of shared T cell receptors in the human thymus. Germline V lookup: CDR1 MDHEN, CDR2 SYDVKM. V was clipped by 5 bases and J by 5 bases; unmatched bases: 2. The CDR3 sequence is 12 residues long. The protocol was immunoSEQ multiplex PCR, while the TCRdb copy is restricted to in-frame clones and leaves out a portion. This repertoire shows roughly 560,000 clones, approximately 80% found once; its top ten account for roughly 0.013%. This sample also belongs to another study, concerning human thymus T cells. That study adds: Thymic resections from corrective heart surgery supplied the tissue. In unrelated individuals, thymic repertoires overlapped highly, according to related research.

The rearrangement uses TRBV28 and TRBJ1-1; 7 bases match TRBD1. This receptor was taken from a boy in the first two years of life with a congenital heart defect. The sample consisted of thymocytes. CDR3 DNA sequence: TGTGCCAGCAGTCAGACAGGGACTGAAGCTTTCTTT. Translated, it gives CASSQTGTEAFF.